Each of the 15 T cell receptor beta chains below was sequenced from the same sample in a study of breast tumors, draining lymph nodes, adjacent tissues (dated by TCRdb to 2016 to 2018). Lymph node samples were obtained from the axillary draining lymph nodes of breast cancer patients. Library preparation employed multiplex PCR. Sequencer: Illumina HiSeq 2000. TCRdb reran the public reads through fastp at Q25 and MiXCR, keeping productive beta chains. Records with the same CDR3 protein are collapsed into one entry carrying the most frequent genes and DNA. This sample lists about 140,000 distinct CDR3 sequences; around a third were detected once. Less than 2.5% of the sample rests with the top ten. Sequenced: axillary lymph node tissue. The receptors were gathered from a female donor with breast cancer. Some clones in this sample may be carry-over from other donors' samples.

The sample holds many counts of this clonotype. The gene calls are TRBV10-3 and TRBJ2-5, with 11 positions matching TRBD2. The V and J ends lost 6 bases and 3 bases, in that order; junction bases with no gene match: 6. Germline V gene lookup returns CDR1 ENHRY and CDR2 SYGVKD. This CDR3 is 15 amino acids long. CDR3 coding DNA: TGTGCCATCAGGACAGGGACTAGCGGTGAAGAGACCCAGTACTTC. Its translation: CAIRTGTSGEETQYF.

In this sample, this clonotype turned up once. The chain is built from TRBV9 and TRBJ2-7; 14 bases line up with TRBD2. Per the germline V gene, CDR1 is SGDLS and CDR2 is YYNGEE. CDR3 size: 15 residues. V lost 2 bases and J lost 7; bases outside the gene matches: 5. The CDR3 sequence is CASSVGLAGAGEQYF. DNA for the CDR3: TGTGCCAGCAGCGTGGGACTAGCGGGGGCCGGGGAGCAGTACTTC. The variable domain in full, completed from reference TRBV9 and TRBJ2-7, reads DSGVTQTPKHLITATGQRVTLRCSPRSGDLSVYWYQQSLDQGLQFLIQYYNGEERAKGNILERFSAQQFPDLHSELNLSSLELGDSALYFCASSVGLAGAGEQYFGPGTRLTVT.

This clonotype was recorded many times. CDR3 sequence: CASSLATSFDEQFF. The DNA of the CDR3 is TGCGCCAGCAGCTTGGCAACTAGCTTCGATGAGCAGTTCTTC. This chain connects TRBV5-1 to TRBJ2-1, with TRBD2 as a possible D gene (6 bases). Germline V gene sequence: CDR1 SGHRS, CDR2 YFSETQ. Trimming took 0 bases from V and 8 from J, leaving 12 bases between them. The CDR3 is made up of 14 amino acids.

As concerns this clonotype: This may come from a read error, since a much larger clone is one base off. The chain has TRBV12-3 or TRBV12-4 and TRBJ1-5, with D possibly being TRBD1 (5 bases). CDR3 size: 12 residues. V lost 6 bases to trimming and J lost 6 bases, with 9 bases between them. The DNA of the CDR3 is TGTGCCAGCAGCCACGGGGCTCAGCCCCAGCATTTT. This codes for CASSHGAQPQHF.

The genes are TRBV7-2 and TRBJ2-3; 9 bases align to TRBD1. CDR1 and CDR2 (germline): SGHTA, FQGNSA. The V and J ends lost 4 bases and 6 bases, in that order; junction bases with no gene match: 8. This CDR3 comprises 15 residues. The CDR3 DNA is TGTGCCAGCAGCTCTTCGGGACAGGGAGGCGATACGCAGTATTTT. Translating it yields CASSSSGQGGDTQYF.

Many counts were recorded for this clonotype. This chain joins TRBV11-2 and TRBJ1-6, with TRBD1 as a possible D gene (5 bases). The CDR3 covers 14 residues. Germline V gene sequence: CDR1 SGHAT, CDR2 FQNNGV. V lost 1 base and J lost 9, with 10 bases in between. The CDR3 sequence is CASSLVSGSSPLHF. CDR3 DNA sequence: TGTGCCAGCAGCTTAGTTTCAGGGAGTTCACCCCTCCACTTT.

This chain joins TRBV2 and TRBJ2-1; TRBD1 or TRBD2 may be the D gene (5 bases each). Germline-derived CDR1 and CDR2 are SNHLY and FYNNEI. V shed 6 bases and J shed 8 bases, with 23 bases lying between them. This CDR3 has 16 residues. Written as DNA, the CDR3 is TGTGCCAGCAGCCCCTTCCGGGACGTTTTAATCGATGAGCAGTTCTTC. Translating gives CASSPFRDVLIDEQFF.

This clonotype was found many times. The chain carries TRBV30 and TRBJ1-6; 7 nucleotides line up with TRBD1. V lost 0 bases, J lost 9 bases, and 2 bases stayed unmatched. Germline-derived CDR1 and CDR2 are GTSNPN and SVGIG (reference sequence). CDR3 length: 13 residues. The CDR3 protein is CAWSVQGSSPLHF. In nucleotides, the CDR3 is TGTGCCTGGAGTGTACAGGGGTCTTCACCCCTCCACTTT.

The table lists this clonotype with a few counts. CDR3: CASSPDRNIQYF. Here the CDR3 DNA reads TGTGCCAGCTCACCCGACAGGAACATTCAGTACTTC. This chain joins TRBV18 and TRBJ2-4; a weak D match, TRBD1 (6 bases). The V end was cut by 3 bases, the J end by 7 bases, with 7 bases between. CDR1 KGHSH and CDR2 LQKENI come from the germline V gene. This CDR3 comprises 12 residues.

In its sample, this clonotype was seen many times. The rearrangement links TRBV5-1 to TRBJ2-5, with 7 bases matching TRBD1. CDR3 size: 15 residues. Trimming at V came to 7 bases and at J to 5 bases, leaving 14 bases not matched to a gene. The V gene's germline CDR1 is SGHRS and CDR2 YFSETQ. CDR3 protein: CASYRTPGQHETQYF. Written as DNA, the CDR3 is TGCGCCAGCTACAGAACACCGGGACAGCACGAGACCCAGTACTTC.

This clonotype was recorded a few times. This may arise from a read error, as a much more abundant clone is one base away. The chain couples TRBV11-1 to TRBJ2-7, with unresolved D. In germline, CDR1 is SGHAT, CDR2 FQDESV (reference sequence). V was trimmed by 2 bases and J by 5 bases, leaving 19 bases between them. This CDR3 region has 16 residues. The CDR3 sequence: CASSLSGISGADEQYF. In nucleotides, the CDR3 is TGTGCCAGCAGCTTATCAGGTATATCAGGCGCCGACGAGCAGTACTTC.

This clonotype came up many times. The V call is TRBV5-1, the J call TRBJ1-4, with 7 bases matching TRBD1. There are 14 residues in the CDR3. CDR1 and CDR2 from the germline V gene are SGHRS and YFSETQ. The V and J ends lost 0 bases and 7 bases, in that order; junction bases with no gene match: 3. CDR3 DNA: TGCGCCAGCAGCTTGGAGGGGGCGACTGAAAAACTGTTTTTT. This codes for CASSLEGATEKLFF.

Ten or more counts support this clonotype. The chain has TRBV6-1 and TRBJ1-5, with D unclear. With 1 base removed from V and 3 bases from J, the gap between germline ends came to 4 bases. This CDR3 comprises 13 residues. Germline V gene lookup returns CDR1 MNHNS and CDR2 SASEGT. CDR3 bases: TGTGCCAGCAGTGAAGAACCCAATCAGCCCCAGCATTTT. Amino acid sequence: CASSEEPNQPQHF.

The sample holds many counts of this clonotype. The chain combines TRBV20-1 with TRBJ2-3, with 9 bases fitting TRBD2. Germline CDR1 is DFQATT and CDR2 is SNEGSKA (reference sequence). The CDR3 totals 15 residues. Trimming took 0 bases from V and 5 from J; bases not matched to a gene: 6. CDR3 sequence reads: CSARDPAGGRDTQYF. CDR3 DNA: TGCAGTGCTAGAGATCCAGCGGGGGGAAGAGATACGCAGTATTTT.

Many counts were recorded for this clonotype. The chain uses TRBV6-6 and TRBJ2-1, with 10 bases matching TRBD1. The CDR3 has 14 amino acids. Germline V gives CDR1 MNHNY, CDR2 SVGAGI (reference sequence). With V trimmed by 5 bases and J by 7 bases, 5 bases remained unmatched. CDR3 sequence: CASSHDRGRNEQFF. CDR3 coding DNA: TGTGCCAGCAGTCACGACAGGGGGCGGAATGAGCAGTTCTTC.